This TCR beta chain stems from a study of blood T cell repertoires in COVID-19. Clones were read by immunoSEQ multiplex PCR, and TCRdb kept only the in-frame ones, dropping some. The sample carries about 370,000 clones, about 90% recorded once. CDR1 and CDR2 (germline): GTSNPN, SVGIG (reference sequence). With 4 bases removed from V and 2 bases from J, the gap between germline ends came to 6 bases. There are 11 residues in the CDR3. The sequenced sample was peripheral blood. The chain employs TRBV30 and TRBJ2-7; tentatively, D is TRBD1 (5 bases). The TCR sequence derives from a woman in her twenties or thirties with COVID-19, enrolled during active disease. CDR3 coding DNA: TGTGCCTGGACAGGGACCTACGAGCAGTACTTC. It codes for CAWTGTYEQYF. Full variable domain (outside the CDR3, taken from reference TRBV30 and TRBJ2-7): SQTIHQWPATLVQPVGSPLSLECTVEGTSNPNLYWYRQAAGRGLQLLFYSVGIGQISSEVPQNLSASRPQDRQFILSSKKLLLSDSGFYLCAWTGTYEQYFGPGTRLTVT.